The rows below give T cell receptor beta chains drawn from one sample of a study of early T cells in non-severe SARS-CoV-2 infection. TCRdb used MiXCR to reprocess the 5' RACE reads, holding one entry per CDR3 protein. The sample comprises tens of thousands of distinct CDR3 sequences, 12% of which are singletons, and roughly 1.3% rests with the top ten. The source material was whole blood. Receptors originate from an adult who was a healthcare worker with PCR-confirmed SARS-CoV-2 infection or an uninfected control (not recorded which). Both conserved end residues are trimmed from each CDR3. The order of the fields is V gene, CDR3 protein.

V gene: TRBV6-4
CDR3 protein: ASSDSPESSYNEQF

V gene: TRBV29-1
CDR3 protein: SVEDSTDTQY

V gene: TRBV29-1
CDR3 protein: SVTTYEQY

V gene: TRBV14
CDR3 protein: ASSQRTGWNTEAF

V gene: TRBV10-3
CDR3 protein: AISPGAGGNYGYT

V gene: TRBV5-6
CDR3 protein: ASSLGAGAKNIQY

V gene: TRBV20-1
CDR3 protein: SASSSVRRNNEQF

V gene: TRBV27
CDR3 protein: ASSARGGAVTGANVLT

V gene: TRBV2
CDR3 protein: ASSEWAGNTGELF

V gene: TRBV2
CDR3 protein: ASSGEGSDTQY

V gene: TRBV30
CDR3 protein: AWSGGTGRNEQF

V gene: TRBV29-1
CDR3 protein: SVKQGIGTYEQY

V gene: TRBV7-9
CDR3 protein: ASSLSRLYYEQY

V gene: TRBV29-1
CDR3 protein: SVVAGVAYNEQF

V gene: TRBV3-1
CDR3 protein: ASSKGTQRYEQY

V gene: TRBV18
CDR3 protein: ASSPTREKPQY

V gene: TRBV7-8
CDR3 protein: ASSKRAPTYNSPLH

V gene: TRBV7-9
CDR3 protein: ASSASEYEQY

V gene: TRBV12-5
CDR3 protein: ASGHSLYTGDYGYT

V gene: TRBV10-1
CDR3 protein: ASSAGTGTNEKLF

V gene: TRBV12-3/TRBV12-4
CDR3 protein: ASSRRGGGEKLF

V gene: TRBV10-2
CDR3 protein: ASSELGPQETQY

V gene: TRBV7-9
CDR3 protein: ASSQTGAQETQY

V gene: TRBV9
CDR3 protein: ASSVSRAATEAF

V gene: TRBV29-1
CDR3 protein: SVAGGSGYEQY

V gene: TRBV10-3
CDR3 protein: AISEPDRDSYEQY

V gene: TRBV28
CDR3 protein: ASSGSGTGSYEQY

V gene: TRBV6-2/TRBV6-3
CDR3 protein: ASTPRAAYEQY

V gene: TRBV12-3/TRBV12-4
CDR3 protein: ASSKTGFEQF

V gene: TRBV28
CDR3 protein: ASSIVWSEDNEQF

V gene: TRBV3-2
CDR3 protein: ASSQEPRGPYYGYT

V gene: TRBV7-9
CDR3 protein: ASSATGYEQY

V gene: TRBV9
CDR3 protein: ASSVMGTNEKLF

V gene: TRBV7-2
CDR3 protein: ASSHILAVGADTQY

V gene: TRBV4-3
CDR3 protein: ASSQRGVAGHQETQY

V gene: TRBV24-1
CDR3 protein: ATSDPMNTGELF

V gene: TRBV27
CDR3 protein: ASTPGFSRLAGVEQF

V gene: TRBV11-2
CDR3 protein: ASSPRASGTQY

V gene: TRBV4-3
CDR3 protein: ASSQGMGGSYNEQF

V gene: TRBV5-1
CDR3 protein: ASSLGFGFSYEQY

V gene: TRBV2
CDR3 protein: ASSDGGTDTQY